The 17 T cell receptor beta chains reported below all come from one sample, sequenced in a study of blood T cell repertoires in COVID-19. Sequencing used immunoSEQ multiplex PCR; TCRdb keeps in-frame clones, though not all of them. The data show around 250,000 clones, about 80% seen once. Sequencing used peripheral blood. The source of these receptors is a human donor in a cohort sampled during active COVID-19.

The chain has TRBV7-8 and TRBJ1-3, with D possibly being TRBD1 (5 bases). There are 13 residues in the CDR3. V lost 6 bases and J 4 bases, leaving 10 bases between the germline ends. In germline, CDR1 is SGHVS, CDR2 FQNEAQ. CDR3 loop: CASRGGDGNTIYF. CDR3 nucleotides: TGTGCCAGCAGGGGGGGGGACGGAAACACCATATATTTT.

The chain couples TRBV11-1 to TRBJ2-1; 8 bases align to TRBD2. This CDR3 is built from 15 residues. Germline CDR1 SGHAT, CDR2 FQDESV (reference sequence). Trimming took 1 base from V and 6 from J; bases not matched to a gene: 5. Here the CDR3 reads CASSLEAGVTNEQFF. As DNA, the CDR3 is TGTGCCAGCAGCTTAGAAGCGGGAGTTACCAATGAGCAGTTCTTC.

The V gene is TRBV2, the J gene TRBJ2-5; no clear D gene. Trimming took off 5 bases at V and 3 bases at J, with 13 bases between the two ends. Germline CDR1 is SNHLY and CDR2 is FYNNEI. The CDR3 is 14 residues long. The DNA for the CDR3 is TGTGCCAGCAGTCCCCCGACGGGTAAAGAGACCCAGTACTTC. Protein product: CASSPPTGKETQYF.

J is TRBJ2-1 and V is TRBV5-1; D is perhaps TRBD2 (6 bases). V dropped 0 bases and J dropped 4 bases, with 14 bases sitting between them. CDR1 and CDR2 from the germline V gene are SGHRS and YFSETQ. This CDR3 region has 16 residues. CDR3 loop: CASSLAGPSAYNEQFF. CDR3 in DNA: TGCGCCAGCAGCTTGGCTGGGCCTAGCGCATACAATGAGCAGTTCTTC.

This chain connects TRBV19 to TRBJ2-1; D perhaps matches TRBD2 (5 bases). In germline, CDR1 is LNHDA, CDR2 SQIVND (reference sequence). V was trimmed by 3 bases and J by 9 bases, leaving 12 bases between them. The CDR3 contains 13 residues. The DNA for the CDR3 is TGTGCCAGTAGTATGCGGCGGGTCAGTGAGCAGTTCTTC. This sequence encodes CASSMRRVSEQFF.

This sequence joins TRBV6-5 and TRBJ2-5; D gene unclear. Germline assignment: CDR1 MNHEY and CDR2 SVGAGI. The ends were cut back, 6 bases at V and 2 bases at J, with 4 bases in the middle. The CDR3 has 11 residues. The CDR3 coding sequence is TGTGCCAGCAGCTTACAAGAGACCCAGTACTTC. Translating gives CASSLQETQYF.

This chain uses TRBV4-2 with TRBJ2-3; D perhaps matches TRBD2 (7 bases). Trimming shortened V by 0 bases and J by 1 base, and 14 bases separated the two germline ends. This CDR3 comprises 17 residues. Germline-derived CDR1 and CDR2 are LGHNA and YNFKEQ. Written as DNA, the CDR3 is TGTGCCAGCAGCCAAGATCTGGGGAGGGGGGGCACAGATACGCAGTATTTT. Protein product: CASSQDLGRGGTDTQYF.

This chain connects TRBV11-2 to TRBJ2-7; 10 bases agree with TRBD2. Trimming cost V 1 base and J 1 base; bases outside gene matches: 7. This CDR3 region has 17 residues. Germline V gene data show CDR1 as SGHAT and CDR2 as FQNNGV. The chain's CDR3 is CASSLGPSSGGSYEQYF. The CDR3 nucleotides read TGTGCCAGCAGCTTAGGTCCGTCTAGCGGGGGATCCTACGAGCAGTACTTC. Full variable domain (remainder filled in from reference TRBV11-2 and TRBJ2-7): EAGVAQSPRYKIIEKRQSVAFWCNPISGHATLYWYQQILGQGPKLLIQFQNNGVVDDSQLPKDRFSAERLKGVDSTLKIQPAKLEDSAVYLCASSLGPSSGGSYEQYFGPGTRLTVT.

This clone was detected only a few times. The chain is built from TRBV2 and TRBJ1-2; D ambiguous. Germline V CDR1 and CDR2: SNHLY, FYNNEI. This CDR3 spans 12 amino acids. The V end lost 8 bases, the J end lost 4 bases, and 11 bases lay between the germline ends. The CDR3: CASSLRIYGYTF. CDR3 DNA: TGTGCCAGCTCTCTGCGGATCTATGGCTACACCTTC.

This clone appeared a few times. CDR3 bases: TGTGCCAGCAGTTCCGGGGACAGGAGCAACTATGGCTACACCTTC. Protein sequence: CASSSGDRSNYGYTF. The V call is TRBV6-2 or TRBV6-3, the J call TRBJ1-2; 8 nucleotides align to TRBD1. Trimming took 4 bases from V and 2 from J; bases not matched to a gene: 6. This CDR3 comprises 15 residues. Looked up from germline, CDR1 is MNHEY and CDR2 is SVGEGT.

This chain's CDR3 is CASSQNYGYGYTF. The CDR3 nucleotides read TGTGCCAGCAGCCAAAACTATGGCTATGGCTACACCTTC. V and J are TRBV9 and TRBJ1-2; D is ambiguous. The CDR3 has 13 residues. V lost 4 bases to trimming and J lost 4 bases, with 11 bases between them. Germline CDR1 reads SGDLS; CDR2 reads YYNGEE.

This chain uses TRBV4-2 with TRBJ1-5; maybe TRBD1 (5 bases). V was clipped by 0 bases and J by 5 bases, with 11 bases between them. This CDR3 has 15 amino acids. Germline CDR1 and CDR2: LGHNA and YNFKEQ. This CDR3 is CASSQDRGGDQPQHF. The CDR3 DNA reads TGTGCCAGCAGCCAAGATCGGGGAGGGGATCAGCCCCAGCATTTT.

The chain couples TRBV7-9 to TRBJ2-5; weak D call: TRBD1 (7 bases). CDR1 SEHNR and CDR2 FQNEAQ come from the germline V gene (reference sequence). V lost 5 bases to trimming and J lost 2 bases, with 15 bases between them. CDR3 size: 15 residues. The CDR3 DNA reads TGTGCCAGCAGCCTTGGAGGGACAGCGCAAGAGACCCAGTACTTC. This encodes CASSLGGTAQETQYF.

The chain has TRBV5-1 and TRBJ1-5; no clear D. With 1 base removed from V and 10 bases from J, the gap between germline ends came to 15 bases. Germline-derived CDR1 and CDR2 are SGHRS and YFSETQ. The CDR3 loop spans 14 amino acids. CDR3 sequence reads: CASSLLGNPGPQHF. The DNA of the CDR3 is TGCGCCAGCAGCTTGTTGGGGAACCCGGGACCCCAGCATTTT.

The V and J genes are TRBV6-5 and TRBJ2-3; D perhaps matches TRBD2 (6 bases). This CDR3 spans 14 amino acids. Germline values: CDR1 MNHEY, CDR2 SVGAGI. The germline V and J ends were trimmed by 5 bases and 6 bases, with 15 bases remaining between them. This chain's CDR3 is CASSTQTGGDTQYF. DNA for the CDR3: TGTGCCAGCAGTACTCAAACCGGAGGGGATACGCAGTATTTT.

Written as DNA, the CDR3 is TGTGCCAGCAGTATACAGGGTTACACTGAAGCTTTCTTT. Translated: CASSIQGYTEAFF. The chain joins TRBV12-3 or TRBV12-4 to TRBJ1-1, with D maybe TRBD1 (6 bases). Trimming shortened V by 5 bases and J by 3 bases, and 10 bases separated the two germline ends. CDR3 length: 13 residues.

The chain carries TRBV6-1 and TRBJ1-2, with D unresolved. The CDR3 is 16 amino acids. V lost 3 bases and J lost 1, with 15 bases in between. Germline CDR1 and CDR2: MNHNS and SASEGT. In DNA, the CDR3 is TGTGCCAGCAGTGATGGAGAGTCCCTATTTAACTATGGCTACACCTTC. Residues: CASSDGESLFNYGYTF.